Detailed here is one T cell receptor beta chain. This clonotype was picked up many times. There is no known antigen for this receptor. No much larger clone exists at a distance of one base, and base qualities are not known. Library method: 5' RACE. TCRdb shows the sequencer as Illumina HiSeq 2000. A universal primer binding site was introduced by template switching, and a unique molecular identifier was present in the final cDNA, enabling accurate counting of TCR cDNA molecules. Specific primers in the conserved constant-segment region were used to synthesize first-strand cDNA for the TCR alpha and beta chains. To control for contamination, every cDNA library carried two barcodes: a SMART-Mk sample barcode plus Illumina barcodes. TruSeq adapter sequences and Illumina sample barcodes were added in two successive PCR steps. The TCR alpha and beta cDNA libraries were sequenced on the Illumina HiSeq platform using custom primers. The original methods were these. Raw reads were processed with MiGEC to extract unique molecular identifiers, and MiXCR was used to determine CDR3 positions. Recombination models were inferred per individual with the repgenHMM and IGoR tools using an EM algorithm. The tcR package in R was used for shared clonotype analysis, with sharing normalized by the product of cloneset sizes. To study raw recombination free of thymic and clonal selection effects, out-of-frame nonproductive sequences were analyzed. TCRdb reworked the public reads: Q25 trimming with fastp, MiXCR clone assembly, productive beta chains retained. Here each entry gathers all rows of one CDR3 protein and keeps the most common genes and DNA. These V and J calls derive from TCRdb rather than the authors' analysis. The sample profile shows around 480,000 distinct CDR3 sequences; approximately 15% of them were found once. Around 0.48% of the sample is in the top ten clones.

Per the germline V gene, LGHNA is the CDR1 and YNFKEQ is the CDR2. From the cysteine up to the phenylalanine, the CDR3 has a length of 14 residues. The sequence is cut down to CDR3 DNA, 42 bases in frame from base 1. The germline ends are 9 bases apart after V is trimmed by 0 bases and J by 4 bases. Every donor in the study was a healthy Caucasian. Three pairs of female monozygotic twins, all aged 18 to 29 years, were included in the twin cohort. Positive isolation kits from Invitrogen were used to isolate the CD4+ and CD8+ T cell populations. These data originate in a study of identical twins (dated by TCRdb to 2016 to 2017). General notes on the study: TCR alpha and beta repertoires from monozygotic twins, unrelated adults of various ages and cord blood were deep-sequenced to test whether fetal clonotypes persist. Replicate twin experiments were performed at different times using different library preparation protocols to rule out contamination. Broader findings and caveats from the paper: Abundant cord blood beta clonotypes carried fewer insertions; young adult naive repertoires showed a weaker similar trend, while memory repertoires showed none. Invariant T cells such as MAIT and iNKT could partly confound zero-insertion analyses, though diverse VJ usage argued against this for most clonotypes. Recombination models systematically underestimated out-of-frame TCR alpha sharing in monozygotic twins but agreed with sharing between unrelated individuals. Out-of-frame TCR alpha sequences shared between twins showed an excess of low generation-probability sequences compared with coincidental sharing between unrelated individuals. In beta out-of-frame sequences, excess twin sharing was weaker, because having fewer shared sequences lowered the signal-to-noise ratio. Conclusions relied on cross-sectional statistical analysis, since the same donors could not be followed over many years.

These data also featured in a second study, about yellow fever vaccine responses in identical twins. The second study, in turn, reports: The T cell response to vaccination in identical twins was reported by the authors to appear partly convergent and partly personalized. Focusing on identical twins, the study followed the T cell clones that responded to the vaccine, and did so with precision.

The sample consisted of CD4+ T cells sorted from blood. This clonotype was obtained from a woman under 30 in good health. Here the chain combines TRBV4-2 and TRBJ1-2, and perhaps TRBD1 as D gene, on 5 matching bases. CDR3 sequence: CASSQDKGAYGYTF. The DNA sequence follows: TGTGCCAGCAGCCAAGATAAAGGGGCCTATGGCTACACCTTC.